This is a list of T cell receptor beta chains from one sample in a study of T-cell memory formation after mild COVID-19. TCRdb independently ran MiXCR on the 5' RACE reads; one entry per CDR3 protein. The sample holds fewer than 140,000 distinct CDR3 sequences; around 12% are singletons and the top ten take around 26%. The sequenced sample was PBMCs or a T cell subset sorted from them (not recorded which). These receptor sequences come from an adult woman who had mild COVID-19 (a few samples of this study predate the infection). Cell type and time point are not known. Each CDR3 is given with its conserved first and last residue. Fields, in order: J gene, V gene, D gene, clone size, CDR3 DNA, CDR3 protein. The D gene is left open where the match is weak. Not every row has a clone size; where given, it reads once, few, many or a size class.

TRBJ2-3	TRBV27	NA	few	TGTGCCAGCAGTTTAGGGGGACGGCAAGGTCCCACAGATACGCAGTATTTT	CASSLGGRQGPTDTQYF
TRBJ2-6	TRBV7-9	TRBD2	NA	TGTGCCAGCAGCCCCGGGACTAGCGGAAGCTCTGGGGCCAACGTCCTGACTTTC	CASSPGTSGSSGANVLTF
TRBJ2-3	TRBV2	NA	NA	TGTGCCAGCAGTGAATACTTCGGGACAGATACGCAGTATTTT	CASSEYFGTDTQYF
TRBJ2-1	TRBV18	TRBD2	NA	TGTGCCAGCTCACCACCCTTAGCGGGAGGACTGGGCAATGAGCAGTTCTTC	CASSPPLAGGLGNEQFF
TRBJ2-3	TRBV23-1	TRBD1	NA	TGCGCCAGCAGTCCCGACAGGGTCAAGGACACAGATACGCAGTATTTT	CASSPDRVKDTDTQYF
TRBJ2-7	TRBV21-1	NA	NA	TGTGCCAGCAGCACGACTAAGTCCTACGAGCAGTACTTC	CASSTTKSYEQYF
TRBJ2-1	TRBV3-1	TRBD2	NA	TGTGCCAGCAGTCCAGGGACTAGCGGGAGAGTAGACAATGAGCAGTTCTTC	CASSPGTSGRVDNEQFF
TRBJ2-2	TRBV4-1	NA	NA	TGCGCCAGCAGCCTCCTCGGGTGGAACACCGGGGAGCTGTTTTTT	CASSLLGWNTGELFF
TRBJ2-1	TRBV27	NA	few	TGTGCCAGCAGTTTATTGAGTGGCTACAATGAGCAGTTCTTC	CASSLLSGYNEQFF
TRBJ2-7	TRBV13	TRBD2	NA	TGTGCCAGCAGCTTAGGACCTTATCTAGCGGGGGGCCTCTACGAGCAGTACTTC	CASSLGPYLAGGLYEQYF
TRBJ2-1	TRBV4-3	NA	few	TGCGCCAGCAGCCAAGTAAATCGGGTAGACTCCTACAATGAGCAGTTCTTC	CASSQVNRVDSYNEQFF
TRBJ2-7	TRBV7-6	NA	many	TGTGCCAGCAGCGAGGGACCTGGACAGACCTACGAGCAGTACTTC	CASSEGPGQTYEQYF
TRBJ2-7	TRBV7-2	TRBD2	few	TGTGCCAGCAGCTCCGGCGGGAGGGGATACGAGCAGTACTTC	CASSSGGRGYEQYF
TRBJ2-1	TRBV4-2	NA	NA	TGTGCCAGCAGCCAAGAGGGGCTAGCTTACGCCAATGAGCAGTTCTTC	CASSQEGLAYANEQFF
TRBJ2-3	TRBV11-2	TRBD2	few	TGTGCCAGCAGCTCCTTAGCGGGGGGCACAGATACGCAGTATTTT	CASSSLAGGTDTQYF
TRBJ2-7	TRBV3-1	NA	NA	TGTGCCAGCAGCCAAGATGGAGGGACCGACTACGAGCAGTACTTC	CASSQDGGTDYEQYF
TRBJ2-7	TRBV19	NA	NA	TGTGCCAGTAGTATGAGTGTCAGCTCCTACGAGCAGTACTTC	CASSMSVSSYEQYF
TRBJ1-2	TRBV6-1	TRBD1	NA	TGTGCCAGCAGTGGGACAGGAATGATTTATGGCTACACCTTC	CASSGTGMIYGYTF
TRBJ1-2	TRBV7-3	NA	few	TGTGCCAGCAGCTTAGGACGGGACTATGGCTACACCTTC	CASSLGRDYGYTF
TRBJ2-5	TRBV20-1	NA	NA	TGCAGTGCTGACCGGGACGGCCTGGAGACCCAGTACTTC	CSADRDGLETQYF
TRBJ2-1	TRBV23-1	NA	few	TGCGCCACCTGTTCTACAGGGAACAATGAGCAGTTCTTC	CATCSTGNNEQFF
TRBJ1-2	TRBV3-1	NA	NA	TGTGCCAGCAGCCAAGGGGGACGGACTAACTATGGCTACACCTTC	CASSQGGRTNYGYTF
TRBJ2-1	TRBV6-5	TRBD1	few	TGTGCCAGCAGTTCCGGGACAGGCTACAATGAGCAGTTCTTC	CASSSGTGYNEQFF
TRBJ2-1	TRBV24-1	TRBD2	NA	TGTGCCACCAGTGGCGGGAGAACGGGCTACAATGAGCAGTTCTTC	CATSGGRTGYNEQFF
TRBJ2-3	TRBV24-1	NA	NA	TGTGCCACCAGTGATTTGAGGTGGGATACGCAGTATTTT	CATSDLRWDTQYF
TRBJ2-7	TRBV12-3/TRBV12-4	NA	few	TGTGCCAGCAGCCATTCCACGGCAGGCTACGAGCAGTACTTC	CASSHSTAGYEQYF
TRBJ2-7	TRBV7-9	TRBD1	many	TGTGCCAGCAGCCTATCGGGACAGAGCTACGAGCAGTACTTC	CASSLSGQSYEQYF
TRBJ1-2	TRBV7-9	NA	NA	TGTGCCAGCAGCCCTTTCCTGATCAGGGATGGCTATGGCTACACCTTC	CASSPFLIRDGYGYTF
TRBJ2-3	TRBV7-3	TRBD1	NA	TGTGCCAGCAGTCCCAACCGGGACAGAAGCACAGATACGCAGTATTTT	CASSPNRDRSTDTQYF
TRBJ2-1	TRBV7-6	NA	few	TGTGCCAGCAGCACCAGACTAGGAAATGAGCAGTTCTTC	CASSTRLGNEQFF
TRBJ2-2	TRBV12-3/TRBV12-4	NA	few	TGTGCCAGCAGTTCAGACACACTGTGGGCGAACACCGGGGAGCTGTTTTTT	CASSSDTLWANTGELFF
TRBJ2-1	TRBV10-3	TRBD2	NA	TGTGCCATCAGTGAGCGACTAGCGGGAGTTGAGCAGTTCTTC	CAISERLAGVEQFF
TRBJ1-2	TRBV7-6	TRBD1	NA	TGTGCCAGCAGCGTCGACAGGGGCGCCTATGGCTACACCTTC	CASSVDRGAYGYTF
TRBJ2-2	TRBV4-3	NA	NA	TGCGCCAGCAGCCAAGATCGGGCGGTTGTGGGGACCGGGGAGCTGTTTTTT	CASSQDRAVVGTGELFF
TRBJ2-1	TRBV7-9	NA	many	TGTGCCAGCAGCTCCTACTCCGGACACGAACGGGACAATGAGCAGTTCTTC	CASSSYSGHERDNEQFF
TRBJ2-5	TRBV5-4	NA	few	TGTGCCAGCAGCTTGAGGACTATCACCCAAGAGACCCAGTACTTC	CASSLRTITQETQYF
TRBJ2-1	TRBV19	TRBD1	NA	TGTGCCAGTAGTATAACGGGACAGTCCAATGAGCAGTTCTTC	CASSITGQSNEQFF
TRBJ1-2	TRBV7-8	NA	NA	TGTGCCAGCAGCGCCGGACAGAGCTCATTCTATGGCTACACCTTC	CASSAGQSSFYGYTF
TRBJ2-1	TRBV4-3	TRBD2	NA	TGCGCCAGCAGCCGTCGACTAGCGGGAGAGAAAAAAGATGAGCAGTTCTTC	CASSRRLAGEKKDEQFF
TRBJ2-5	TRBV7-9	NA	NA	TGTGCCAGCAGCCCGAAGTTAGAGACCCAGTACTTC	CASSPKLETQYF
TRBJ2-7	TRBV9	NA	few	TGTGCCAGCAGCGTAGACAGCACCTACGAGCAGTACTTC	CASSVDSTYEQYF
TRBJ2-5	TRBV4-2	NA	many	TGTGCCAGCAGCCAAGCTCGGCGGGGAGAAGAGACCCAGTACTTC	CASSQARRGEETQYF
TRBJ2-6	TRBV9	NA	few	TGTGCCAGCAGCGCCGAAGACTCTGGGGCCAACGTCCTGACTTTC	CASSAEDSGANVLTF
TRBJ2-7	TRBV29-1	TRBD2	few	TGCAGCGTTGTTGCGCGGGGGAACTCCTACGAGCAGTACTTC	CSVVARGNSYEQYF
TRBJ2-7	TRBV11-1	TRBD1	NA	TGTGCCAGCAGCCCCCGACAGGGCTACGAGCAGTACTTC	CASSPRQGYEQYF
TRBJ2-1	TRBV15	TRBD2	few	TGTGCCACCAGCAGAGGGGATCCCGGGACTAGCGGGGGAGCCGGGCGTGACAATGAGCAGTTCTTC	CATSRGDPGTSGGAGRDNEQFF
TRBJ2-7	TRBV6-6	NA	few	TGTGCCAGCAGTTATCGCCACTCGTCCTACGAGCAGTACTTC	CASSYRHSSYEQYF
TRBJ2-1	TRBV12-3/TRBV12-4	TRBD2	few	TGTGCCAGCAGTTTGAGCGGGAGCATCAATGAGCAGTTCTTC	CASSLSGSINEQFF
TRBJ2-7	TRBV7-2	NA	many	TGTGCCAGCAGCTCCGGGCGGGGCGGATTAAGCTCCTACGAGCAGTACTTC	CASSSGRGGLSSYEQYF
TRBJ1-5	TRBV12-3/TRBV12-4	NA	NA	TGTGCCAGCAGTCCTTCCAGGGGAAATCAGCCCCAGCATTTT	CASSPSRGNQPQHF